This TCR delta chain appears in the sequencing data of a study of gamma-delta chains in newborns, infants, children. Germline loops: CDR1 GEAIGNYY, CDR2 EKD. The length of the CDR3 is 14 residues. The V gene lost 0 bases and the J gene lost 0 bases, with 7 bases spanning the gap. This clone was detected ten times or more. Other nucleotide sequences in the sample specify the same CDR3. TCRdb re-called the reads via CATT. The sample has 14,000 to 15,000 delta-chain clones, roughly 7.3% seen once. The source is a child who was a newborn, infant or young child, either healthy, febrile or measles-vaccinated (not recorded which). Sequencing was done on a sample of blood. V usage is TRDV2 and J usage is TRDJ1, with D possibly matching TRDD3 (5 bases). In DNA form, the CDR3 reads TGTGCCTGTGACACCGCTGGGTACACCGATAAACTCATCTTT. This encodes CACDTAGYTDKLIF.